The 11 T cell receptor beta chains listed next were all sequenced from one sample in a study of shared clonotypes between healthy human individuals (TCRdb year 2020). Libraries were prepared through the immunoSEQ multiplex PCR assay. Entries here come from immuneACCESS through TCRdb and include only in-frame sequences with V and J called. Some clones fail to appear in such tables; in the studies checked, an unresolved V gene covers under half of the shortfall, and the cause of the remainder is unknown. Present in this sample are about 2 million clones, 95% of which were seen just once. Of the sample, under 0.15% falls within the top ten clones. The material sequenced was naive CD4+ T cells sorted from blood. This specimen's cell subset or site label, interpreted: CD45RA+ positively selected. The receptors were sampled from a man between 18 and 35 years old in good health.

The CDR3 loop reads CASSRSTPLIRGQNSPLHF. The CDR3 DNA sequence: TGCGCCAGCAGTCGTTCAACCCCCCTAATTCGTGGCCAGAATTCACCCCTCCACTTT. The V call is TRBV23-1, the J call TRBJ1-6; unclear D gene. TRBV23-1 is an ORF, and what it does is uncertain. The V end lost 4 bases, the J end lost 7 bases, and 26 bases lay between the germline ends. CDR3 length: 19 residues.

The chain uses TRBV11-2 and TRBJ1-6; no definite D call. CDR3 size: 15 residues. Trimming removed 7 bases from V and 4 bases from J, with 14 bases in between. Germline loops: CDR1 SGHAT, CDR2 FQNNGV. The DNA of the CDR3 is TGTGCCAGCACCTCGGATGTGACTTATAATTCACCCCTCCACTTT. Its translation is CASTSDVTYNSPLHF.

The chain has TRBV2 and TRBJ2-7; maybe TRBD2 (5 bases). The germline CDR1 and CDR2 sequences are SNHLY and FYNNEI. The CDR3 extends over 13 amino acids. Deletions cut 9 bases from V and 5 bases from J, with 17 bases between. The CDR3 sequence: CASSVSAHNEQYF. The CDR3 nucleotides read TGTGCCAGTTCGGTTAGCGCTCACAACGAGCAGTACTTC.

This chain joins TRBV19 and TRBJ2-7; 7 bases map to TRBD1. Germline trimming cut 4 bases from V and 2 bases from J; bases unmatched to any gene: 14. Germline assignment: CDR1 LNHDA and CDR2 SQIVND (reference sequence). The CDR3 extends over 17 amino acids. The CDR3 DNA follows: TGTGCCAGTAGTAACCCTAGTACAGGGGCGTCGACCTACGAGCAGTACTTC. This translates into CASSNPSTGASTYEQYF.

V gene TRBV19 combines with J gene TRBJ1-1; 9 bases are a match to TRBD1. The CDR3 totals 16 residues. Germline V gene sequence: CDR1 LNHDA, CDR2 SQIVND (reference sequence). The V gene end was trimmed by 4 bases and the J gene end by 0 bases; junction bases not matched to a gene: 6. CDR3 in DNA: TGTGCCAGTAGTAAGAACAGGGGGCCCATGAACACTGAAGCTTTCTTT. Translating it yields CASSKNRGPMNTEAFF.

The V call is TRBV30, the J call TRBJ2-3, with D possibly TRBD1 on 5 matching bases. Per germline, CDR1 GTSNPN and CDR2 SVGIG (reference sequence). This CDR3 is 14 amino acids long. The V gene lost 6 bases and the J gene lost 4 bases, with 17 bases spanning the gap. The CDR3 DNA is TGTGCCTGCCAAAGAACAGGTTTTGCAGATACGCAGTATTTT. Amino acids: CACQRTGFADTQYF. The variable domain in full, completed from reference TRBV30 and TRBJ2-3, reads SQTIHQWPATLVQPVGSPLSLECTVEGTSNPNLYWYRQAAGRGLQLLFYSVGIGQISSEVPQNLSASRPQDRQFILSSKKLLLSDSGFYLCACQRTGFADTQYFGPGTRLTVL.

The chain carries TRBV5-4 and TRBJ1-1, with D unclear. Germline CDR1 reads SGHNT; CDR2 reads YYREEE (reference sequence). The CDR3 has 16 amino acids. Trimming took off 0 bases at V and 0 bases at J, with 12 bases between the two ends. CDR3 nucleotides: TGTGCCAGCAGCTTGGGTAGTGGCAGTTTGAACACTGAAGCTTTCTTT. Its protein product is CASSLGSGSLNTEAFF.

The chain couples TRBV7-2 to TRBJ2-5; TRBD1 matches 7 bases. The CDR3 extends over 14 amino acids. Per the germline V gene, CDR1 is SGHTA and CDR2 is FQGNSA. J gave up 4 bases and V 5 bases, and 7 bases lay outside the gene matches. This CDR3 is CASSHRGNGETQYF. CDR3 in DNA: TGTGCCAGCAGCCACAGGGGTAACGGAGAGACCCAGTACTTC.

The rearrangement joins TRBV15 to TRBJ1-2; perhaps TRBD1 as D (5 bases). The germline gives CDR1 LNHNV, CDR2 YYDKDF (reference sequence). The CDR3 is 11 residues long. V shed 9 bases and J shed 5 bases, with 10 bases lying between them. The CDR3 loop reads CATGEGYGYTF. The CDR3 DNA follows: TGTGCCACGGGGGAAGGGTATGGCTACACCTTC.

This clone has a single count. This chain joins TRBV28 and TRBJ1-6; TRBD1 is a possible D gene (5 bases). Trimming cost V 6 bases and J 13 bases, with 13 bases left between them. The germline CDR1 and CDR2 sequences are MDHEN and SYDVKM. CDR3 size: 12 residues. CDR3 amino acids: CASRGPSIPLHF. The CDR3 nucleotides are TGTGCCAGCAGGGGACCTTCTATCCCCCTCCACTTT.

The CDR3 bases are TGTGCCAGCAGTGAAGCAGATACGCAGTATTTT. This codes for CASSEADTQYF. The rearrangement joins TRBV25-1 to TRBJ2-3, with D uncertain. V shed 2 bases and J shed 4 bases, with 1 base lying between them. The CDR3 is 11 amino acids. Looked up from germline, CDR1 is MGHDK and CDR2 is SYGVNS.